These 7 T cell receptor beta chains share one sample of origin, sequenced in a study of shared clonotypes between healthy human individuals. Only in-frame clones appear in the TCRdb table, and some are missing; sequencing was by immunoSEQ multiplex PCR. This table has 1.5 million to 2.5 million clones, about 95% appearing once. The naive CD8 fraction comprised CD45RO-negative cells positively selected for CCR7 and excluded terminally differentiated effector memory CD45RA+ cells. The sequenced sample consisted of naive CD8+ T cells sorted from blood. These receptors all stem from a man between 18 and 29 years old in good health.

This clone has a single count. The chain carries TRBV9 and TRBJ2-7; D gene uncertain. V dropped 0 bases and J dropped 2 bases, with 9 bases sitting between them. Germline CDR1 and CDR2: SGDLS and YYNGEE. This CDR3 is 14 amino acids long. The CDR3 region has the DNA TGTGCCAGCAGCGTAGGGCAGTCAGCCTACGAGCAGTACTTC. As protein: CASSVGQSAYEQYF.

This clone was detected only once. J is TRBJ1-1 and V is TRBV5-1, with D possibly TRBD1 on 5 matching bases. This CDR3 has 15 amino acids. Trimming took off 0 bases at V and 3 bases at J, with 12 bases between the two ends. Germline V CDR1 and CDR2: SGHRS, YFSETQ. CDR3 in amino acids: CASSLALGRDTEAFF. Here the CDR3 DNA reads TGCGCCAGCAGCTTGGCCCTGGGGCGCGACACTGAAGCTTTCTTT.

This clone came up once. The J gene is TRBJ1-2, the V gene TRBV28; D may be TRBD1 (5 bases). Trimming removed 1 base at V and 0 bases at J, with 12 bases between. Germline assignment: CDR1 MDHEN and CDR2 SYDVKM. This CDR3 has 16 residues. In nucleotides, the CDR3 is TGTGCCAGCAGTTTATCGACAGCCGCTGCTAACTATGGCTACACCTTC. It encodes CASSLSTAAANYGYTF.

This chain uses TRBV2 with TRBJ2-7, with TRBD1 matching over 8 bases. The trim removed 8 bases at V and 1 base at J, leaving 13 bases unmatched. This CDR3 spans 16 amino acids. Germline values: CDR1 SNHLY, CDR2 FYNNEI. Here the CDR3 DNA reads TGTGCCAGCTGGACGGAGACAGGGGAGAGGTCCTACGAGCAGTACTTC. This gives the protein CASWTETGERSYEQYF. Drawing the rest from reference TRBV2 and TRBJ2-7, the complete variable domain is EPEVTQTPSHQVTQMGQEVILRCVPISNHLYFYWYRQILGQKVEFLVSFYNNEISEKSEIFDDQFSVERPDGSNFTLKIRSTKLEDSAMYFCASWTETGERSYEQYFGPGTRLTVT.

The chain joins TRBV9 to TRBJ2-7, with D tentatively TRBD2 (5 bases). CDR1 SGDLS and CDR2 YYNGEE come from the germline V gene. Trimming left V 3 bases short and J 6 bases short, with 13 bases between. This CDR3 comprises 13 residues. The CDR3, as DNA: TGTGCCAGCAGCGCACTCCGGGAAGTCGAGCAGTACTTC. This sequence encodes CASSALREVEQYF.

The chain employs TRBV28 and TRBJ1-5; the match to TRBD1 covers 8 bases. CDR1 and CDR2 from the germline V gene are MDHEN and SYDVKM. The CDR3 covers 16 residues. After removal of 6 bases from V and 4 bases from J, the junction contained 11 bases not matched to a gene. The CDR3 DNA reads as TGTGCCAGCAGACCTGGACAGGGTTTTTTTAATCAGCCCCAGCATTTT. Residues: CASRPGQGFFNQPQHF.

This clone has a single count. The chain is built from TRBV10-3 and TRBJ2-7, with D tentatively TRBD1 (5 bases). Looked up from germline, CDR1 is ENHRY and CDR2 is SYGVKD. The CDR3 runs 15 residues. V lost 4 bases and J 5 bases, leaving 18 bases between the germline ends. CDR3 sequence: CAISAPRGARDEQYF. The CDR3 DNA sequence: TGTGCCATCAGTGCCCCAAGGGGCGCGAGAGACGAGCAGTACTTC.